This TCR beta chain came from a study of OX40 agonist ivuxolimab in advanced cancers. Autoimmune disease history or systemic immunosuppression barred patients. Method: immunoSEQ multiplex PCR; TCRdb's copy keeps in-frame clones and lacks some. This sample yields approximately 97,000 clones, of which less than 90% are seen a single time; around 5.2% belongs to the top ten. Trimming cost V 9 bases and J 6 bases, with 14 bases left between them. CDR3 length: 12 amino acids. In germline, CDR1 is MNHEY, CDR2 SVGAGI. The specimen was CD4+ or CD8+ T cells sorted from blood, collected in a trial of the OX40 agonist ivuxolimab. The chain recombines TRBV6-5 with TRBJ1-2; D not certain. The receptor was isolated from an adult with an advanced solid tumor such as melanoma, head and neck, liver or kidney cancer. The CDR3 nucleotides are TGTGCCAGTTACGGGGAGTTCGATGGCTACACCTTC. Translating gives CASYGEFDGYTF.